This is a list of T cell receptor beta chains from one sample in a study of response to subunit inactivated influenza vaccine. TCRdb fed the RT-PCR reads into MiXCR, producing one record per CDR3 protein. The sample shows about 650,000 distinct CDR3 sequences, 14% of them seen only once. The input for sequencing was PBMCs from blood, taken 14 to 15 days before vaccination. These receptors originate from a man in his fifties or sixties who received an inactivated influenza vaccine. Both conserved end residues are part of each CDR3. D genes are given only for firm matches. Size is omitted from some rows. Given values are once, few, many or a class for expanded clones.

abundance	v_gene	d_gene	j_gene	CDR3aa	CDR3nt
many	TRBV10-3	-	TRBJ2-2	CAISDGQLTGELFF	TGTGCCATCAGTGATGGACAGCTCACCGGGGAGCTGTTTTTT
few	TRBV6-2/TRBV6-3	-	TRBJ2-6	CASSEGGSGANVLTF	TGTGCCAGCAGCGAAGGGGGCTCTGGGGCCAACGTCCTGACTTTC
few	TRBV6-5	TRBD1	TRBJ2-5	CASSYSIGQGALETQYF	TGTGCCAGCAGTTACTCGATCGGGCAGGGGGCCTTAGAGACCCAGTACTTC
few	TRBV5-1	-	TRBJ2-3	CASSLTARSTDTQYF	TGCGCCAGCAGCTTGACAGCGCGTAGCACAGATACGCAGTATTTT
-	TRBV5-1	-	TRBJ2-7	CASSWRDTSYEQYF	TGCGCCAGCAGCTGGCGGGACACCTCCTACGAGCAGTACTTC
few	TRBV4-2	TRBD2	TRBJ2-3	CASSQAGTSGRSTDTQYF	TGTGCCAGCAGCCAAGCCGGGACTAGCGGCCGAAGCACAGATACGCAGTATTTT
-	TRBV11-2	-	TRBJ2-1	CASSTQGEQFF	TGTGCCAGCAGCACTCAGGGTGAGCAGTTCTTC
few	TRBV6-2/TRBV6-3	-	TRBJ2-5	CASLGVAGQETQYF	TGTGCCTCCCTCGGCGTGGCGGGTCAAGAGACCCAGTACTTC
-	TRBV27	TRBD2	TRBJ2-1	CASRNSGRGGEQFF	TGTGCCAGCCGGAATAGCGGGAGAGGTGGTGAGCAGTTCTTC
few	TRBV5-5	TRBD2	TRBJ2-3	CASSLSSGRIIDTQYF	TGTGCCAGCAGCTTGAGTAGCGGGAGAATCATAGATACGCAGTATTTT
few	TRBV2	-	TRBJ2-2	CASRDKRIGELFF	TGTGCCAGCAGGGACAAGCGGATCGGGGAGCTGTTTTTT
-	TRBV11-3	-	TRBJ2-3	CASSSSIDTQYF	TGTGCCAGCAGCTCCTCGATAGATACGCAGTATTTT
few	TRBV5-6	-	TRBJ2-5	CASSLGLWGDETQYF	TGTGCCAGCAGCTTGGGGTTGTGGGGTGATGAGACCCAGTACTTC
few	TRBV20-1	-	TRBJ2-4	CSARDIPREAKNIQYF	TGCAGTGCTAGAGATATCCCCAGGGAGGCCAAAAACATTCAGTACTTC